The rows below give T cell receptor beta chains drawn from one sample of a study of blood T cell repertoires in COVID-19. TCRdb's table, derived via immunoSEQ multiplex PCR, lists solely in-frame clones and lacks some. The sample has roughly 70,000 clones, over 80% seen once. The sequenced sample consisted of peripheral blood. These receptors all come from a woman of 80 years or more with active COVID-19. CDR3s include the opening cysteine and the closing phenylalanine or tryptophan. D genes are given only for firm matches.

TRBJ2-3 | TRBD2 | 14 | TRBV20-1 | CSASNPLARTTQYF
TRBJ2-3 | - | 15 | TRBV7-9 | CASSSQGGSTDTQYF
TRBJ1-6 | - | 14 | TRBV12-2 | CASRIGQGNSPLHF
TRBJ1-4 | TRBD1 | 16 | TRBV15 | CATSRDPGQGNEKLFF
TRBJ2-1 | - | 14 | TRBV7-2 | CASSSHMGRNEQFF
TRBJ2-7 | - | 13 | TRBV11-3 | CASSLGRAREQYF
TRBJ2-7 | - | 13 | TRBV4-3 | CASKDSRTFEQYF
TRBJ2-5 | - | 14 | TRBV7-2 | CASSWAGGIETQYF
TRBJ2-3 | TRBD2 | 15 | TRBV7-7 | CASSRSGSRTDTQYF
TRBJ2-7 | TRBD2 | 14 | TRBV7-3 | CASSLTLTSTEQYF
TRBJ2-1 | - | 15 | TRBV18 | CASSSRDWIYNEQFF
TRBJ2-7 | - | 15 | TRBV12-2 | CASRLAAGGPHEQYF
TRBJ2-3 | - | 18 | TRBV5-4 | CASPSWRRRGLVADTQYF
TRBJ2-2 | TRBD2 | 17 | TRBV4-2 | CASSQEWTSGNSGELFF
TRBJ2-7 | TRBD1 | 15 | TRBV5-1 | CASSSTGTGYYEQYF
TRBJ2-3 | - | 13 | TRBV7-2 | CASSPDLGDTQYF